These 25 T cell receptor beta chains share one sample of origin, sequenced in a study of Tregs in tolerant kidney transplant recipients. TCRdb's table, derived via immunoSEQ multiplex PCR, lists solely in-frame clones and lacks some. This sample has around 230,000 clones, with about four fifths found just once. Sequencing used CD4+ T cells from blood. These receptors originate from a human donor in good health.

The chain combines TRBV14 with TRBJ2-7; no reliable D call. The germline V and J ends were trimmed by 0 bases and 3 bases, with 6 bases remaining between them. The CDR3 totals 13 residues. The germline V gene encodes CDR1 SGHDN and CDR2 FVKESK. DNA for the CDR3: TGTGCCAGCAGCCAAGAGCACTTCTACGAGCAGTACTTC. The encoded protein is CASSQEHFYEQYF.

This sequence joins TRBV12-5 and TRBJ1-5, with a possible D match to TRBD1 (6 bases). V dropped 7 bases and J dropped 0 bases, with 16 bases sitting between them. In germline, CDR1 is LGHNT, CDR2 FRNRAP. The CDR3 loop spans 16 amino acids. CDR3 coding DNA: TGTGCTAGTGAGGCCGGGACATCCTATAGCAATCAGCCCCAGCATTTT. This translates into CASEAGTSYSNQPQHF.

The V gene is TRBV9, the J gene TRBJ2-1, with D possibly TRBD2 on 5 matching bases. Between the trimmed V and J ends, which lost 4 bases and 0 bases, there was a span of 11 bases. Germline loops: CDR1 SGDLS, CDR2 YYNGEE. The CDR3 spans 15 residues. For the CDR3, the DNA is TGTGCCAGCAGCCCCGGACTGATCTCCTACAATGAGCAGTTCTTC. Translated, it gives CASSPGLISYNEQFF.

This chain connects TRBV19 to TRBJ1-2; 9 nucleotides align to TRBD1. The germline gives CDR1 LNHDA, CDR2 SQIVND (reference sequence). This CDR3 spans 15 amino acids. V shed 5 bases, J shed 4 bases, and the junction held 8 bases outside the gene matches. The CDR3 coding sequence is TGTGCCAGTAGTCTTACGGGACAGGGAGGCTATGGCTACACCTTC. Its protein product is CASSLTGQGGYGYTF.

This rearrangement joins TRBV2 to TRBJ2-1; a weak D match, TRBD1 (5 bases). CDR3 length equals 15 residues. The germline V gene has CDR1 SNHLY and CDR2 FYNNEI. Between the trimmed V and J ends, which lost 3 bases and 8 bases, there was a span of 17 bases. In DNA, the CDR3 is TGTGCCAGCAGTGAGAGGTCAGGGTTAGGAGATGAGCAGTTCTTC. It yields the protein CASSERSGLGDEQFF.

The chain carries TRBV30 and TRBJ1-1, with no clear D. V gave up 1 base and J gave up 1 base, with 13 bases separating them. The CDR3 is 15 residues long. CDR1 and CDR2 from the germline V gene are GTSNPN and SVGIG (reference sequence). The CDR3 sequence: CAWSEAGSENTEAFF. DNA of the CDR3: TGTGCCTGGAGTGAGGCCGGCTCAGAGAACACTGAAGCTTTCTTT.

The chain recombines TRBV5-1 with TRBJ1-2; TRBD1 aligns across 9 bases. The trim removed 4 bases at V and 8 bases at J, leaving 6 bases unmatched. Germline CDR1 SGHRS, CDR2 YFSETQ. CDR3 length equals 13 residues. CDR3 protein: CASSRGTGNGYTF. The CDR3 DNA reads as TGCGCCAGCAGCCGGGGGACAGGGAACGGCTACACCTTC. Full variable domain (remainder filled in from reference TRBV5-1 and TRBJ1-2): KAGVTQTPRYLIKTRGQQVTLSCSPISGHRSVSWYQQTPGQGLQFLFEYFSETQRNKGNFPGRFSGRQFSNSRSEMNVSTLELGDSALYLCASSRGTGNGYTFGSGTRLTVV.

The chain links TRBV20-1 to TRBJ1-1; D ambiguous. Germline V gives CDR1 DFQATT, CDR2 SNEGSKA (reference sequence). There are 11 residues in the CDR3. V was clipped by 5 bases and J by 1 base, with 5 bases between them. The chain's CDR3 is CSAQRNTEAFF. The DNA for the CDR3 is TGCAGTGCTCAGAGGAACACTGAAGCTTTCTTT.

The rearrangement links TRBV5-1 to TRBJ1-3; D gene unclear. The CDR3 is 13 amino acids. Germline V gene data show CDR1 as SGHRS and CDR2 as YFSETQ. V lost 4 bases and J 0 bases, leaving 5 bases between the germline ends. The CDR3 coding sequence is TGCGCCAGCAGCGAACCCTCTGGAAACACCATATATTTT. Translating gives CASSEPSGNTIYF.

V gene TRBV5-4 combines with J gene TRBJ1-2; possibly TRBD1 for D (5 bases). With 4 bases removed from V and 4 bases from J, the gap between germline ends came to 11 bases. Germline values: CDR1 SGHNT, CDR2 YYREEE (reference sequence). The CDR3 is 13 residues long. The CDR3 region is CASSTGLIYGYTF. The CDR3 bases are TGTGCCAGCAGCACAGGACTGATCTATGGCTACACCTTC.

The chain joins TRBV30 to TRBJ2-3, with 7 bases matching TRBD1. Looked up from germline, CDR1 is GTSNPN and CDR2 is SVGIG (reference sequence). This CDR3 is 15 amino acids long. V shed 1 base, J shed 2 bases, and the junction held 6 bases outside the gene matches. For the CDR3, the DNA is TGTGCCTGGAGTGAGGGACAGCAACACACAGATACGCAGTATTTT. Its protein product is CAWSEGQQHTDTQYF.

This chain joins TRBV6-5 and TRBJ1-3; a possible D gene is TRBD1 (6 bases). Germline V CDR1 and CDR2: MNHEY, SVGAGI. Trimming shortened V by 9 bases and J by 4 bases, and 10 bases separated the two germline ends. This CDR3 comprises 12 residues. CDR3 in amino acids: CASGTLGNTIYF. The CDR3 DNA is TGTGCCAGTGGGACACTCGGAAACACCATATATTTT.

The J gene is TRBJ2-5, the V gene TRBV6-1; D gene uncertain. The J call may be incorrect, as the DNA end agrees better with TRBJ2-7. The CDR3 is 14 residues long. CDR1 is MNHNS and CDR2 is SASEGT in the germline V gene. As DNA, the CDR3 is TGTGCCAGCAGTGAAAATTGGCAAGGCTACGAGCAGTACTTC. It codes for CASSENWQGYEQYF.

CDR3 sequence reads: CASSIGQFVGYNNEQFF. The CDR3 region has the DNA TGTGCCAGTAGTATTGGTCAGTTCGTTGGGTACAACAATGAGCAGTTCTTC. The rearrangement joins TRBV19 to TRBJ2-1; no definite D call. The CDR3 is 17 residues long. V was clipped by 3 bases and J by 5 bases, with 20 bases between them. Germline CDR1 is LNHDA and CDR2 is SQIVND (reference sequence).

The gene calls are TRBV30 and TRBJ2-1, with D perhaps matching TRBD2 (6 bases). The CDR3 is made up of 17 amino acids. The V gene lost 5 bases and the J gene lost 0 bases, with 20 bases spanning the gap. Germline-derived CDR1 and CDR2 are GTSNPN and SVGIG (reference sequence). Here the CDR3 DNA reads TGTGCCTGGGCGATGGTCTGGGACTCTTTCTCCTACAATGAGCAGTTCTTC. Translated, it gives CAWAMVWDSFSYNEQFF.

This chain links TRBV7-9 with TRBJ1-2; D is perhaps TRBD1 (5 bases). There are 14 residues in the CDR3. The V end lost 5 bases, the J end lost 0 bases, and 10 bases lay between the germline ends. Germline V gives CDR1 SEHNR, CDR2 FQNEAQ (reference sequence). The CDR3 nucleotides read TGTGCCAGCAGCCCTGGGACGGCTAACTATGGCTACACCTTC. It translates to CASSPGTANYGYTF.

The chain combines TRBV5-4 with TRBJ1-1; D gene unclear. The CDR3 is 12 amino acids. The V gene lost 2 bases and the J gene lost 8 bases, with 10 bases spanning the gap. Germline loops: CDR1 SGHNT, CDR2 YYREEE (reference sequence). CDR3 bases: TGTGCCAGCAGCTTTGCGTTAGAAGAAGCTTTCTTT. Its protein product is CASSFALEEAFF.

The CDR3 is CASSGRDGGSLNTEAFF. CDR3 in DNA: TGTGCCAGCAGCGGCCGGGATGGCGGATCCCTGAACACTGAAGCTTTCTTT. The chain uses TRBV9 and TRBJ1-1; D is ambiguous. The length of the CDR3 is 17 residues. The V and J ends lost 3 bases and 0 bases respectively, with 18 bases between them. The germline V gene has CDR1 SGDLS and CDR2 YYNGEE.

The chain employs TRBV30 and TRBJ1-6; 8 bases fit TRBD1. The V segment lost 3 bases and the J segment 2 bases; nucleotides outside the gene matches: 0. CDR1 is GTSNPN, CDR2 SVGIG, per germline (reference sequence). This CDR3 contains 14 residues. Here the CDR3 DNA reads TGTGCCTGGAGGGGACAGGCCTATAATTCACCCCTCCACTTT. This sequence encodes CAWRGQAYNSPLHF.

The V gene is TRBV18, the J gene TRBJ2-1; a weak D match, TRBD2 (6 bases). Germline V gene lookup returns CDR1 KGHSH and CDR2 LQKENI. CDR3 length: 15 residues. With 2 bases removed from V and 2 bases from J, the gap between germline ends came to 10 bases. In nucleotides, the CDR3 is TGTGCCAGCTCACCATTAGCGGCAGCCTACAATGAGCAGTTCTTC. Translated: CASSPLAAAYNEQFF.

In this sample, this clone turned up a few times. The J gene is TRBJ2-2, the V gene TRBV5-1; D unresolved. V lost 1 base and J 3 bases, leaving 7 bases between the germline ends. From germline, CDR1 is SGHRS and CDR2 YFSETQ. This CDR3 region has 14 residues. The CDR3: CASSLRPDTGELFF. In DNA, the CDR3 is TGCGCCAGCAGCTTGAGGCCCGACACCGGGGAGCTGTTTTTT.

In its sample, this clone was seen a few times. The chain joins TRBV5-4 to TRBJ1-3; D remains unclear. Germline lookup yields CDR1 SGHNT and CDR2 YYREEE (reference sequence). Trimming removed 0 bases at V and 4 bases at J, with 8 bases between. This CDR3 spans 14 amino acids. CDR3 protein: CASSLAGSGNTIYF. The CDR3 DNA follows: TGTGCCAGCAGCTTGGCTGGGTCCGGAAACACCATATATTTT.

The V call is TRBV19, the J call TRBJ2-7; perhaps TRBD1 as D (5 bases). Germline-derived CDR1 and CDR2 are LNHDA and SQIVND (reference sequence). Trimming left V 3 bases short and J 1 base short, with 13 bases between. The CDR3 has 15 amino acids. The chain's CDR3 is CASSMRTPGSYEQYF. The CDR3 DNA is TGTGCCAGTAGTATGAGGACACCAGGATCCTACGAGCAGTACTTC.

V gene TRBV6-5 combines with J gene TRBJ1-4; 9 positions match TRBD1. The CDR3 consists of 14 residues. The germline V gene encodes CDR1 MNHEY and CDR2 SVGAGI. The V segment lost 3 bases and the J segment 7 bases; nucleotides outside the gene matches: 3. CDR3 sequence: CASSYTGGFEKLFF. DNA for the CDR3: TGTGCCAGCAGTTATACAGGGGGCTTTGAAAAACTGTTTTTT.

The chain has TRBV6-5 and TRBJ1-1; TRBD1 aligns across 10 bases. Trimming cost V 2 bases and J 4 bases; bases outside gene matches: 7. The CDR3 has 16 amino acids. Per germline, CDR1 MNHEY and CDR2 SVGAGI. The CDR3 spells CASSYPLGTGVTEAFF. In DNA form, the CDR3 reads TGTGCCAGCAGTTACCCGCTCGGGACAGGGGTCACTGAAGCTTTCTTT.